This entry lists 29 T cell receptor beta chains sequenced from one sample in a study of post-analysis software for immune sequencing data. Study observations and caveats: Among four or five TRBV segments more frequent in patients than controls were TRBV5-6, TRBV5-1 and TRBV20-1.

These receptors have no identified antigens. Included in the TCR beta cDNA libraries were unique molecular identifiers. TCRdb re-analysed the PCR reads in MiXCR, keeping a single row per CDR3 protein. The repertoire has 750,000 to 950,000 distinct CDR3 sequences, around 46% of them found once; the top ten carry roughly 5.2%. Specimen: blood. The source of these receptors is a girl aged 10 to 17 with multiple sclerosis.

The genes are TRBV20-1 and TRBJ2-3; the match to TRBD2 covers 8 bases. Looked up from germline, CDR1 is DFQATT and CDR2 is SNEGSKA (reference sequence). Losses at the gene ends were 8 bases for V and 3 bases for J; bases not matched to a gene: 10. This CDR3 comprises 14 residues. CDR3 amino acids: CSPPDGRGTDTQYF. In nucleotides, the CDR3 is TGCAGTCCCCCTGACGGGAGGGGGACAGATACGCAGTATTTT.

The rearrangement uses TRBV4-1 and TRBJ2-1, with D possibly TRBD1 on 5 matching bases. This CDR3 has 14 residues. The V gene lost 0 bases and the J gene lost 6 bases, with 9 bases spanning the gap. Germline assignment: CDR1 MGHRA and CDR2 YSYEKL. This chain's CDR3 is CASSQEGPRNEQFF. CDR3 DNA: TGCGCCAGCAGCCAAGAGGGGCCCCGCAATGAGCAGTTCTTC.

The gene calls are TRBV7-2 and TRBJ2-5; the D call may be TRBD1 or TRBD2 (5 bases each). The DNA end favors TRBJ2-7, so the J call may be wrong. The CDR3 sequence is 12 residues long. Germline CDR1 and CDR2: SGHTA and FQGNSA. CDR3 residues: CASSFGGFEQYF. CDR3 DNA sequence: TGTGCCAGCAGCTTTGGGGGATTCGAGCAGTACTTC.

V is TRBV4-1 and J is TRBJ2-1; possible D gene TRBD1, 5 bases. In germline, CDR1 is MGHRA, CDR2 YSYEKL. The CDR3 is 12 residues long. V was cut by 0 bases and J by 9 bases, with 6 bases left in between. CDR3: CASSQEGREQFF. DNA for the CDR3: TGCGCCAGCAGCCAAGAGGGGCGTGAGCAGTTCTTC.

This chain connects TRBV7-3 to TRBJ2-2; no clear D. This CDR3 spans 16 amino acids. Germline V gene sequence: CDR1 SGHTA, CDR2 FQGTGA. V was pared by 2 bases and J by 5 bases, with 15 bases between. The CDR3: CASSLYPAMGTGELFF. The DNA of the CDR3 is TGTGCCAGCAGCTTATACCCAGCAATGGGGACCGGGGAGCTGTTTTTT.

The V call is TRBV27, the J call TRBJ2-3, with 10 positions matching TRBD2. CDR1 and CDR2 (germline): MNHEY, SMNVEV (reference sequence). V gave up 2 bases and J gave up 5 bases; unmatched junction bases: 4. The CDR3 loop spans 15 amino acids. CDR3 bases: TGTGCCAGCAGTTTACTAGCGGGAGTGGTAGATACGCAGTATTTT. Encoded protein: CASSLLAGVVDTQYF.

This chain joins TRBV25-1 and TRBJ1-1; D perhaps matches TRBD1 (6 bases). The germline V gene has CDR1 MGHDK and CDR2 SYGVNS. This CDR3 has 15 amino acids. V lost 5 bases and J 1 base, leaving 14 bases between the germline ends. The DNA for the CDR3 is TGTGCCAGCAGTCCCTGGACAGAGACGAACACTGAAGCTTTCTTT. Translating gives CASSPWTETNTEAFF.

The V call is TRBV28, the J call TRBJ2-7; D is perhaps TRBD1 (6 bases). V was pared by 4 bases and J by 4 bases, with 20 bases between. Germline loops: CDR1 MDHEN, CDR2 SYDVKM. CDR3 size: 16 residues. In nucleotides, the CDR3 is TGTGCCAGCAGTTCCCCGGACTGGATACAGGGTTACGAGCAGTACTTC. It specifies CASSSPDWIQGYEQYF.

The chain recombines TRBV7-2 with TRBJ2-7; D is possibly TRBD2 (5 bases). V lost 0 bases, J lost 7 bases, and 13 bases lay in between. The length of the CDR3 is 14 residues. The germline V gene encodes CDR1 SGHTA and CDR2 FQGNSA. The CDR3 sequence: CASSLARTAVEQYF. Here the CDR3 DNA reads TGTGCCAGCAGCTTAGCGCGGACTGCGGTAGAGCAGTACTTC.

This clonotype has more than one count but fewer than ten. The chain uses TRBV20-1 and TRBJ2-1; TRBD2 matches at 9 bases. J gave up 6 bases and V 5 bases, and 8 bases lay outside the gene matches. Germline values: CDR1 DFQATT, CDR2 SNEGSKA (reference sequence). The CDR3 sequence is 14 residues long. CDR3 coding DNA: TGCAGTGCTCGAAGACTAGCGGATGGCAATGAGCAGTTCTTC. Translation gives CSARRLADGNEQFF.

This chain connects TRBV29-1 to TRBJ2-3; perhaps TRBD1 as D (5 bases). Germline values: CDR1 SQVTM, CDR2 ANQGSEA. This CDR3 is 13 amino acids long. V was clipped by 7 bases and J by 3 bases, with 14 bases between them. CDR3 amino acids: CSGRQFGTDTQYF. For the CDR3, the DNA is TGCAGCGGCAGACAGTTCGGAACAGATACGCAGTATTTT.

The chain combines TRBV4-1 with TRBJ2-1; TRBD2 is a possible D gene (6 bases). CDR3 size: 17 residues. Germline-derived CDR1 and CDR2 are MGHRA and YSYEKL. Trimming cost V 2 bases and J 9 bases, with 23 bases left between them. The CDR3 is CASSQTGTGTGRSEQFF. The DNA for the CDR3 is TGCGCCAGCAGCCAAACGGGGACCGGGACTGGGAGGAGTGAGCAGTTCTTC.

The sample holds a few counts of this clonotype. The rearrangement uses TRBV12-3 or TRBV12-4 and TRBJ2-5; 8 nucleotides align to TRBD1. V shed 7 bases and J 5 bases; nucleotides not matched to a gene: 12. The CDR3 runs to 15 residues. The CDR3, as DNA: TGTGCCAGCATCCCTTCGGACAGGGTCGAGGAGACCCAGTACTTC. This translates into CASIPSDRVEETQYF.

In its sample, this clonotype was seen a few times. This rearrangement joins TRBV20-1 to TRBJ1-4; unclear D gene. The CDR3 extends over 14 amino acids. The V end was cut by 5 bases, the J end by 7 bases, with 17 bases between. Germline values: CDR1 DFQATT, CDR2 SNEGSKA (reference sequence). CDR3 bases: TGCAGTGCTTACCGCAGCGGGATTGGTGAAAAACTGTTTTTT. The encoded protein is CSAYRSGIGEKLFF.

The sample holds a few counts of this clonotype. The CDR3 here is CASSLYPAAEQYF. CDR3 nucleotide sequence: TGTGCCAGCAGCTTATACCCGGCCGCCGAGCAGTACTTC. The chain couples TRBV7-2 to TRBJ2-7; the D is unclear. Germline assignment: CDR1 SGHTA and CDR2 FQGNSA. With 2 bases removed from V and 6 bases from J, the gap between germline ends came to 11 bases. The CDR3 has 13 residues.

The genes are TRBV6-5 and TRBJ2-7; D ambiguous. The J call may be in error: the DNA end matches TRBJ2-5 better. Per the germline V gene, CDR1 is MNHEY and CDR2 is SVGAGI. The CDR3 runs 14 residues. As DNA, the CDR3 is TGTGCCAGCAGTTACGTAGGCCGCCAAGAGACCCAGTACTTC. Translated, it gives CASSYVGRQETQYF.

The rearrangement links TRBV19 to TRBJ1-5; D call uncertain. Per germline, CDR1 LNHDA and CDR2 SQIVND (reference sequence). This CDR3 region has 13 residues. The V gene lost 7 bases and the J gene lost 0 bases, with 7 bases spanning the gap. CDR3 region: CASNSISNQPQHF. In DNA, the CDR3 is TGTGCCAGTAATAGCATTAGCAATCAGCCCCAGCATTTT.

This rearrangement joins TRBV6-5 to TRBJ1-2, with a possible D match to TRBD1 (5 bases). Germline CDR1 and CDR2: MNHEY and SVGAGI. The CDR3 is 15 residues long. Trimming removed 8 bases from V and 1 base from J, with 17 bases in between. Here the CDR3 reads CASLPGTGDNYGYTF. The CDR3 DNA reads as TGTGCCAGCCTGCCGGGCACGGGGGATAACTATGGCTACACCTTC.

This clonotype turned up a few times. The CDR3: CASSVALAGGYNEQFF. The CDR3 DNA reads as TGTGCCAGCAGCGTAGCCCTAGCGGGAGGGTACAATGAGCAGTTCTTC. This chain connects TRBV9 to TRBJ2-1; 12 positions match TRBD2. Germline V gene data show CDR1 as SGDLS and CDR2 as YYNGEE. CDR3 size: 16 residues. V was clipped by 0 bases and J by 4 bases; unmatched bases: 2.

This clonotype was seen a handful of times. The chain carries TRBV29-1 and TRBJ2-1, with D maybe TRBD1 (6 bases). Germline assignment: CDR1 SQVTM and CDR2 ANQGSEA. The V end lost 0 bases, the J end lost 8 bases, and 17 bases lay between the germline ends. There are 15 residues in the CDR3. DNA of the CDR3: TGCAGCGTTGAAGATAGTCAGGGGCAGTGGGATGAGCAGTTCTTC. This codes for CSVEDSQGQWDEQFF.

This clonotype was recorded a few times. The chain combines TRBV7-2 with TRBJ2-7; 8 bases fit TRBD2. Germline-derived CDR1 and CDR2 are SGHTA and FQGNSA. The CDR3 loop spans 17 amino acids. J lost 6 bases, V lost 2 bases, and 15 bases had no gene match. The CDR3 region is CASSLMGDPAGGSEQYF. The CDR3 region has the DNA TGTGCCAGCAGCTTAATGGGTGATCCGGCGGGAGGCAGCGAGCAGTACTTC.

Written as DNA, the CDR3 is TGTGCCTGGAGTCCCCGAGGGGGCTATGGCTACACCTTC. It yields the protein CAWSPRGGYGYTF. The chain employs TRBV30 and TRBJ1-2; D perhaps matches TRBD1 (6 bases). Germline CDR1 reads GTSNPN; CDR2 reads SVGIG (reference sequence). This CDR3 has 13 residues. V shed 2 bases and J shed 4 bases, with 11 bases lying between them. Using reference TRBV30 and TRBJ1-2 for the parts outside the CDR3, the full variable domain is SQTIHQWPATLVQPVGSPLSLECTVEGTSNPNLYWYRQAAGRGLQLLFYSVGIGQISSEVPQNLSASRPQDRQFILSSKKLLLSDSGFYLCAWSPRGGYGYTFGSGTRLTVV.

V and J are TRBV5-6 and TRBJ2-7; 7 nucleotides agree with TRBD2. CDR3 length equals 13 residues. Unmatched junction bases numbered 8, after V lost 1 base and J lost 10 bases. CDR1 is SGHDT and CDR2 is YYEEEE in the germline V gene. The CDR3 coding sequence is TGTGCCAGCAGCTTGAGGGCGGGGGAGGCCCAGTACTTC. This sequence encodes CASSLRAGEAQYF.

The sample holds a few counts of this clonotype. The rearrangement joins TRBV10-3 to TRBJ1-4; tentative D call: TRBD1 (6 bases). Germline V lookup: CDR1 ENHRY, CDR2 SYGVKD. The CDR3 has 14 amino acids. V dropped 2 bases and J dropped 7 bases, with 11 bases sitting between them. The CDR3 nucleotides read TGTGCCATCAGTGAGACAGGGTCAGGTGAAAAACTGTTTTTT. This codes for CAISETGSGEKLFF.

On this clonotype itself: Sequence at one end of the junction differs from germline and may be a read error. Written as DNA, the CDR3 is TGCGCCAGCTCATTAGATACACAGGGCAGCTACACCTTC. Amino acids: CASSLDTQGSYTF. The chain links TRBV18 to TRBJ1-2; the D gene is possibly TRBD1 (6 bases). Germline CDR1 and CDR2: KGHSH and LQKENI. CDR3 length equals 13 residues. Full variable domain (rest looked up from reference TRBV18 and TRBJ1-2): NAGVMQNPRHLVRRRGQEARLRCSPMKGHSHVYWYRQLPEEGLKFMVYLQKENIIDESGMPKERFSAEFPKEGPSILRIQQVVRGDSAAYFCASSLDTQGSYTFGSGTRLTVV.

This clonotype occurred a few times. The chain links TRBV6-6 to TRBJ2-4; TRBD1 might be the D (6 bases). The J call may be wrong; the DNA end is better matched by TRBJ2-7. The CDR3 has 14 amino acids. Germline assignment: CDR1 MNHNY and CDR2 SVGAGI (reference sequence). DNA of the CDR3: TGTGCCAGCAGTACGACCCGACAGGCCCACGAGCAGTACTTC. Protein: CASSTTRQAHEQYF.

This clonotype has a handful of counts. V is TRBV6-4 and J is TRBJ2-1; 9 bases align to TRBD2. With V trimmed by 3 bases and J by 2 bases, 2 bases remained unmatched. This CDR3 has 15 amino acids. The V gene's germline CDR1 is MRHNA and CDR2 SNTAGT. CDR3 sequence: CASSETSGPYNEQFF. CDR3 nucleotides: TGTGCCAGCAGTGAGACTAGCGGTCCCTACAATGAGCAGTTCTTC.

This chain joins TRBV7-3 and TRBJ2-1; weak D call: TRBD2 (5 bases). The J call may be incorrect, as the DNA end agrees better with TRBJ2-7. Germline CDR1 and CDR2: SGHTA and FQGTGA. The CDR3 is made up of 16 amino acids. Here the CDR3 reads CASSWIGREPNNEQYF. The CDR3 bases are TGTGCCAGCAGCTGGATTGGACGGGAACCTAACAATGAGCAGTACTTC.

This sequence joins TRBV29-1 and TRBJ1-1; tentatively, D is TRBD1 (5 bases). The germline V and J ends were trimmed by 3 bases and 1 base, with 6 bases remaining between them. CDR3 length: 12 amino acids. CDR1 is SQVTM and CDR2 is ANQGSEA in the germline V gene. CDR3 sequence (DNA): TGCAGCGTTGAGGGGCAGAACACTGAAGCTTTCTTT. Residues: CSVEGQNTEAFF.